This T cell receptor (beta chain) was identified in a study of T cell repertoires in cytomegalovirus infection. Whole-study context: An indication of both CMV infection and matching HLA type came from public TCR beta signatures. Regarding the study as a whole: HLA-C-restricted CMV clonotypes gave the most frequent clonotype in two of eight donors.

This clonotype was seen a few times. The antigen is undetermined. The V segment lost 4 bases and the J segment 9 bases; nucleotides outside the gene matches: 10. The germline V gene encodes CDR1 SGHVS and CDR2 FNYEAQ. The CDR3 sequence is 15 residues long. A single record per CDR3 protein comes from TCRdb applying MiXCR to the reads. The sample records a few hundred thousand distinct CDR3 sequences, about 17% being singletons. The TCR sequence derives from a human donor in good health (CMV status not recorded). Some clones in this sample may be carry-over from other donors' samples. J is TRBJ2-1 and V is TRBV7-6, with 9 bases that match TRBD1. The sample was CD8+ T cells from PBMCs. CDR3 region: CASSSTGTGRFEQFF. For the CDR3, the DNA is TGTGCCAGCAGCTCAACCGGGACAGGGCGCTTTGAGCAGTTCTTC.